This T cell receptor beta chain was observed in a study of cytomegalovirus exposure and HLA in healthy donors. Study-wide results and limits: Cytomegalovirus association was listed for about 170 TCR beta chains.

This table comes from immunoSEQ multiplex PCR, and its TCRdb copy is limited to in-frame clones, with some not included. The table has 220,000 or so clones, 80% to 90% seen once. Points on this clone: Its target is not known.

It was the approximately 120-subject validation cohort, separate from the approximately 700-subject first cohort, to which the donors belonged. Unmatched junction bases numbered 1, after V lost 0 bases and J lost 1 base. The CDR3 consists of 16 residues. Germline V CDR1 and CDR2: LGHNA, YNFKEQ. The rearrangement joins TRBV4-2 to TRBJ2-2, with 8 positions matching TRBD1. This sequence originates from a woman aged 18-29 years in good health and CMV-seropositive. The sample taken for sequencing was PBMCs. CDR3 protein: CASSQEDRENTGELFF. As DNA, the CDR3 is TGTGCCAGCAGCCAAGAGGACAGGGAGAACACCGGGGAGCTGTTTTTT.